Following are 14 T cell receptor beta chains from one sample sequenced in a study of naive and memory T cell subsets. Both TRBC1 and TRBC2 were covered by a beta constant-region primer of two equimolar oligonucleotides. MiXCR, applied by TCRdb to the UMI-ligation and nested PCR reads, yields one record per CDR3 protein. The sample shows around 40,000 distinct CDR3 sequences, less than 15% of them seen only once. Sequencing used effector memory CD4+ T cells from blood. Specified subset: effector memory, CD45RA- CD27-. The receptors were gathered from a human donor in good health.

The chain recombines TRBV20-1 with TRBJ1-2; D not certain. This CDR3 spans 11 amino acids. Trimming stripped 5 bases from V and 4 bases from J, with 8 bases between. Germline V lookup: CDR1 DFQATT, CDR2 SNEGSKA (reference sequence). The DNA for the CDR3 is TGCAGTGCTTTTAGGCTCTATGGCTACACCTTC. This translates into CSAFRLYGYTF.

This rearrangement joins TRBV7-2 to TRBJ2-3; 9 bases fit TRBD2. The CDR3 is 17 amino acids. Germline V CDR1 and CDR2: SGHTA, FQGNSA. The trim removed 2 bases at V and 4 bases at J, leaving 10 bases unmatched. This CDR3 is CASSLRSGAGGADTQYF. The CDR3 DNA reads as TGTGCCAGCAGCTTACGCTCCGGGGCGGGAGGGGCAGATACGCAGTATTTT.

Only a few counts were recorded for this clonotype. This chain uses TRBV28 with TRBJ2-1, with TRBD1 as a possible D gene (5 bases). CDR1 is MDHEN, CDR2 SYDVKM, per germline. The CDR3 consists of 14 residues. With 5 bases removed from V and 6 bases from J, the gap between germline ends came to 14 bases. CDR3 amino acids: CASSHYSTGNEQFF. As DNA, the CDR3 is TGTGCCAGCAGTCACTATTCCACAGGCAATGAGCAGTTCTTC. Using reference TRBV28 and TRBJ2-1 for the parts outside the CDR3, the full variable domain is DVKVTQSSRYLVKRTGEKVFLECVQDMDHENMFWYRQDPGLGLRLIYFSYDVKMKEKGDIPEGYSVSREKKERFSLILESASTNQTSMYLCASSHYSTGNEQFFGPGTRLTVL.

This clonotype came up many times. The CDR3: CASGLWASGTKTYEQYF. CDR3 DNA: TGTGCTAGTGGTTTGTGGGCTAGCGGGACCAAAACCTACGAGCAGTACTTC. The rearrangement links TRBV12-5 to TRBJ2-7; 9 bases map to TRBD2. With V trimmed by 2 bases and J by 2 bases, 10 bases remained unmatched. The germline V gene encodes CDR1 LGHNT and CDR2 FRNRAP. The CDR3 runs 17 residues.

This clonotype was observed a single time. The chain recombines TRBV30 with TRBJ2-3, with D hard to call. The CDR3 runs to 11 residues. CDR1 is GTSNPN and CDR2 is SVGIG in the germline V gene (reference sequence). Deletions cut 0 bases from V and 7 bases from J, with 5 bases between. The CDR3 loop is CAWSVGHTQYF. CDR3 in DNA: TGTGCCTGGAGTGTGGGCCATACGCAGTATTTT.

V is TRBV11-1 and J is TRBJ1-1; 10 bases agree with TRBD1. With V trimmed by 4 bases and J by 11 bases, 19 bases remained unmatched. CDR1 SGHAT and CDR2 FQDESV come from the germline V gene (reference sequence). The CDR3 spans 17 residues. CDR3 bases: TGTGCCAGCAGCTCATACCGGGACAGGGGAAGTCGAGGTAGGGCTTTCTTT. Translation: CASSSYRDRGSRGRAFF.

This clonotype came up once. The rearrangement uses TRBV18 and TRBJ2-5, with D unclear. Trimming took off 2 bases at V and 7 bases at J, with 11 bases between the two ends. In germline, CDR1 is KGHSH, CDR2 LQKENI. The CDR3 loop spans 13 amino acids. CDR3 sequence (DNA): TGTGCCAGCTCACCATTACTGGACGGGACCCAGTACTTC. This translates into CASSPLLDGTQYF.

In DNA, the CDR3 is TGCGCCAGCAGCTTGCTGCCAGCCCAGTACAATGAGCAGTTCTTC. It is translated as CASSLLPAQYNEQFF. The V call is TRBV5-1, the J call TRBJ2-1; D unclear. Germline-derived CDR1 and CDR2 are SGHRS and YFSETQ. The ends were cut back, 1 base at V and 4 bases at J, with 12 bases in the middle. The CDR3 is made up of 15 amino acids.

There are many counts of this clonotype. The genes are TRBV2 and TRBJ2-1; TRBD1 aligns across 8 bases. The CDR3 length is 15 residues. The junction had 13 bases not matched to a gene; V was cut back by 8 bases and J by 7 bases. Germline CDR1 and CDR2: SNHLY and FYNNEI. The CDR3, as DNA: TGTGCCAGCTCCTTCGACAGGGGAAGTGAGAATGAGCAGTTCTTC. It encodes CASSFDRGSENEQFF.

V gene TRBV19 combines with J gene TRBJ1-2; 7 nucleotides agree with TRBD1. The CDR3 length is 15 residues. The germline gives CDR1 LNHDA, CDR2 SQIVND (reference sequence). J lost 7 bases, V lost 3 bases, and 11 bases had no gene match. Written as DNA, the CDR3 is TGTGCCAGTAGTATCGAAGAGACAGGGCCAGGTGGCTACACCTTC. The encoded protein is CASSIEETGPGGYTF.

Note on this clonotype: A single base separates this from a much larger clone, so it may be a read error. The chain is built from TRBV6-5 and TRBJ2-2; TRBD2 matches at 13 bases. The germline CDR1 and CDR2 sequences are MNHEY and SVGAGI. The CDR3 length is 18 residues. Unmatched junction bases numbered 9, after V lost 5 bases and J lost 3 bases. DNA of the CDR3: TGTGCCAGCAGTCCCCGGACTAGCGGGAGTGCTTACACCGGGGAGCTGTTTTTT. Its translation is CASSPRTSGSAYTGELFF.

The CDR3 sequence is CATSFTGPPQHF. The CDR3 nucleotides read TGTGCCACCAGCTTCACAGGTCCTCCCCAGCATTTT. This chain links TRBV15 with TRBJ1-5; D is possibly TRBD1 (5 bases). The CDR3 runs to 12 residues. CDR1 is LNHNV, CDR2 YYDKDF, per germline (reference sequence). The V end lost 5 bases, the J end lost 10 bases, and 12 bases lay between the germline ends.

This clonotype came up a few times. J is TRBJ2-3 and V is TRBV5-4; 9 positions agree with TRBD2. V lost 10 bases, J lost 1 base, and 4 bases stayed unmatched. This CDR3 contains 13 residues. Germline V CDR1 and CDR2: SGHNT, YYREEE (reference sequence). The CDR3 spells CAYLAGGTDTQYF. The DNA of the CDR3 is TGTGCCTATTTAGCGGGAGGCACAGATACGCAGTATTTT.

Ten or more counts support this clonotype. The gene calls are TRBV4-3 and TRBJ1-4, with 9 positions matching TRBD1. This CDR3 is built from 15 residues. With V trimmed by 0 bases and J by 5 bases, 1 base remained unmatched. Germline lookup yields CDR1 LGHNA and CDR2 YSLEER. The CDR3 DNA follows: TGCGCCAGCAGCCAAGAGGGACAGGGAAATGAAAAACTGTTTTTT. Its protein product is CASSQEGQGNEKLFF.